Listed below are T cell receptor beta chains from one sample, sequenced in a study of blood T cell repertoires in COVID-19. Clones were read by immunoSEQ multiplex PCR, and TCRdb kept only the in-frame ones, dropping some. Among about 120,000 clones listed, 76% were seen once. Sequences were obtained from peripheral blood. These receptors came from a woman older than 75 with acute or convalescent COVID-19. CDR3s leave out the opening cysteine and the closing phenylalanine or tryptophan.

>TRBJ2-7|TRBV7-8
ASSPDLTSGSLHEQY
>TRBJ1-5|TRBV6-2/TRBV6-3
ASSYGTAGSQPQH
>TRBJ2-5|TRBV5-1
ASSLGGRETQY
>TRBJ2-3|TRBV7-8
ASSLAAGGGTQY
>TRBJ2-5|TRBV4-1
ASSQGASGGPVETQY
>TRBJ1-1|TRBV5-1
ASSFPGESGSRAF
>TRBJ2-3|TRBV27
ASSSYPTDTQY
>TRBJ1-2|TRBV9
ASSVDKVAGGYT
>TRBJ2-7|TRBV5-5
ASSLFIGRQGVGEQY
>TRBJ1-6|TRBV14
ASSPRVDSPLH
>TRBJ1-1|TRBV10-1
ASSESVEGSGAF
>TRBJ2-1|TRBV7-9
ATAGGMVNEQF
>TRBJ1-4|TRBV6-1
ASSEAGPQNEKLF
>TRBJ2-1|TRBV29-1
SGDRENNEQF
>TRBJ2-2|TRBV6-5
ASNIGPNTGELF